The clone carrying this T cell receptor beta chain was seen a handful of times. This sample stems from a study of blood T cell repertoires in COVID-19. Study information: Samples representing acute and convalescent COVID-19 were sourced from the United States, Italy and Spain. T cells, B-cell-depleted T cells, or PBMCs provided the cDNA or gDNA that served as material.

The length of the CDR3 is 13 residues. The V gene lost 2 bases and the J gene lost 5 bases, with 9 bases spanning the gap. In the original analysis: By means of reference gene primer amplification, nucleated cell counts were estimated. Repertoires were generated with immunoSEQ multiplex PCR, while TCRdb's copy carries only in-frame clones and drops some. V and J calls plus clone size are reproduced from that table; the DNA served to infer D and trimming. The sample has 110,000 or so clones, 80% to 90% seen once. This chain joins TRBV12-3 or TRBV12-4 and TRBJ1-1; maybe TRBD1 (5 bases). The sequence came from a man aged 70 or older with active or convalescent COVID-19. Specimen: peripheral blood. The CDR3 loop reads CASSLMEGTEAFF. CDR3 DNA: TGTGCCAGCAGTTTAATGGAGGGGACTGAAGCTTTCTTT.